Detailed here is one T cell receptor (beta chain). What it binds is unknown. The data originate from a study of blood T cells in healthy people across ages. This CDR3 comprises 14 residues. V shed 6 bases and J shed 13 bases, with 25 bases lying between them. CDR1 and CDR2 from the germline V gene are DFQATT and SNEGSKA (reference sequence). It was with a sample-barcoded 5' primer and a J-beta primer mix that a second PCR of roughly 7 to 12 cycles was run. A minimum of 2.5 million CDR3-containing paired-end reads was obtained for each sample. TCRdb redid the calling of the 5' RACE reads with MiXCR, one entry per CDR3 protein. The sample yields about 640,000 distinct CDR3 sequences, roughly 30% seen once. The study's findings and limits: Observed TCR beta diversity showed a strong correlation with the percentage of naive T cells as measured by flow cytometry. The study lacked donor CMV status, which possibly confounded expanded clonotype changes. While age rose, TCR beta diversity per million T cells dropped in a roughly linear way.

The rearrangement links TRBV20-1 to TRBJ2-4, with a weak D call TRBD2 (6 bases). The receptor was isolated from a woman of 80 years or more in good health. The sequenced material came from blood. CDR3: CSASRDSNSREQYF. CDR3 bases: TGCAGTGCCTCCCGGGACTCCAACTCTCGAGAGCAGTACTTC.